This T cell receptor (beta chain) was identified in a study of T cell responses to AZD1222 COVID-19 vaccine. This CDR3 contains 13 residues. V gave up 10 bases and J gave up 1 base; unmatched junction bases: 5. Per the germline V gene, CDR1 is MNHEY and CDR2 is SVGAGI. Sequenced by immunoSEQ multiplex PCR; TCRdb stores in-frame clones only, minus some. The sample yields around 130,000 clones, around 91% seen once. This receptor was identified in an adult in good health. The chain recombines TRBV6-5 with TRBJ1-1, with TRBD1 matching 8 bases. The material was peripheral blood, obtained on day 0 of AZD1222 vaccination. DNA of the CDR3: TGTGCCACCCAGACAGGGGCGAACACTGAAGCTTTCTTT. Its translation: CATQTGANTEAFF.